This T cell receptor beta chain stems from a study of blood T cell repertoires in COVID-19. At the level of the study: Samples came from the United States, Italy and Spain, spanning acute and convalescent COVID-19. From T cells, B-cell-depleted T cells, or PBMCs came the material, which was cDNA or gDNA.

In the original workflow: Amplification with reference gene primers provided the estimates of nucleated cell counts. Sequencing used immunoSEQ multiplex PCR; TCRdb keeps in-frame clones, though not all of them. V and J calls plus clone size are reproduced from that table; the DNA served to infer D and trimming. The sample consists of around 57,000 clones, around 80% of them appearing once. Germline CDR1 and CDR2: MNHEY and SVGEGT. With 5 bases clipped from V and 5 bases from J, the junction kept 14 bases outside the gene matches. The CDR3 runs 16 residues. The V and J genes are TRBV6-2 or TRBV6-3 and TRBJ1-2; 7 bases agree with TRBD1. The TCR was taken from a woman between 55 and 75 years old with acute or convalescent COVID-19. The material sequenced was peripheral blood. Here the CDR3 DNA reads TGTGCCAGCAGTCCAGTTCGACAGGGAGGACGGTATGGCTACACCTTC. It yields the protein CASSPVRQGGRYGYTF.